Below, 30 T cell receptor beta chains from the same sample are listed, as sequenced in a study of blood T cell repertoires in COVID-19. Produced via immunoSEQ multiplex PCR; TCRdb's table is partial and in-frame only. The table includes 85,000 to 100,000 clones, around 84% detected once. The sample comprised peripheral blood. The receptors derive from a woman in her fifties or sixties in a cohort sampled during active or convalescent COVID-19.

This clone occurred a few times. This chain connects TRBV7-2 to TRBJ2-7; 9 positions match TRBD1. This CDR3 contains 14 residues. Losses at the gene ends were 2 bases for V and 5 bases for J; bases not matched to a gene: 4. Germline V lookup: CDR1 SGHTA, CDR2 FQGNSA. The CDR3 is CASSLRDRVDEQYF. CDR3 bases: TGTGCCAGCAGCTTAAGGGACAGGGTGGACGAGCAGTACTTC.

This chain uses TRBV5-1 with TRBJ2-7; a weak D match, TRBD1 (7 bases). The germline V gene has CDR1 SGHRS and CDR2 YFSETQ. V lost 4 bases to trimming and J lost 3 bases, with 20 bases between them. This CDR3 spans 16 amino acids. For the CDR3, the DNA is TGCGCCAGCAGCATAACGACAGGGAGGCCTGTCTACGAGCAGTACTTC. Protein product: CASSITTGRPVYEQYF.

This chain connects TRBV18 to TRBJ1-1; 11 bases map to TRBD1. Germline V gene sequence: CDR1 KGHSH, CDR2 LQKENI. The trim removed 3 bases at V and 6 bases at J, leaving 15 bases unmatched. This CDR3 comprises 18 residues. CDR3 sequence reads: CASSPPFVGQGAFAEAFF. In nucleotides, the CDR3 is TGTGCCAGCTCACCCCCTTTCGTTGGACAGGGGGCTTTCGCTGAAGCTTTCTTT.

This clone was picked up a small number of times. The chain employs TRBV20-1 and TRBJ1-1, with 7 bases aligning to TRBD1. CDR3 length equals 11 residues. Looked up from germline, CDR1 is DFQATT and CDR2 is SNEGSKA (reference sequence). The V gene end was trimmed by 4 bases and the J gene end by 4 bases; junction bases not matched to a gene: 0. In nucleotides, the CDR3 is TGCAGTGCTACAGGGGGCACTGAAGCTTTCTTT. Protein: CSATGGTEAFF.

A few counts support this clone. The chain combines TRBV5-1 with TRBJ1-2; 8 bases line up with TRBD1. This CDR3 spans 14 amino acids. V was clipped by 4 bases and J by 4 bases; unmatched bases: 6. Germline V gene sequence: CDR1 SGHRS, CDR2 YFSETQ. CDR3 in DNA: TGCGCCAGCAGCACTGACAGGGGCGGCTATGGCTACACCTTC. Translation: CASSTDRGGYGYTF.

The chain uses TRBV7-2 and TRBJ2-4, with 8 bases lining up with TRBD1. Unmatched junction bases numbered 9, after V lost 3 bases and J lost 14 bases. Germline V gene data show CDR1 as SGHTA and CDR2 as FQGNSA. The CDR3 runs 13 residues. In DNA, the CDR3 is TGTGCCAGCAGCTTCAAGACAGGGGCGCGGGAGTACTTC. It translates to CASSFKTGAREYF.

This clone was detected a few times. CDR3 residues: CASSLTGPTEAFF. In DNA, the CDR3 is TGTGCCAGCAGCTTGACAGGGCCCACGGAAGCTTTCTTT. The chain is built from TRBV7-8 and TRBJ1-1; TRBD1 matches 7 bases. J gave up 8 bases and V 3 bases, and 6 bases lay outside the gene matches. This CDR3 contains 13 residues. Germline CDR1 and CDR2: SGHVS and FQNEAQ.

The rearrangement links TRBV3-1 (or the pseudogene TRBV3-2) to TRBJ1-4; D may be TRBD1 (6 bases). The CDR3 length is 16 residues. The V and J ends lost 4 bases and 5 bases respectively, with 17 bases between them. Germline V gene data show CDR1 as LGHDT and CDR2 as YNNKEL (reference sequence). The CDR3 region is CASSPQGQGENEKLFF. The DNA of the CDR3 is TGTGCCAGCAGCCCCCAGGGGCAGGGTGAGAATGAAAAACTGTTTTTT.

This rearrangement joins TRBV2 to TRBJ2-7; 9 bases line up with TRBD1. The ends lost 1 base at V and 7 bases at J; junction bases unmatched: 5. Germline V gives CDR1 SNHLY, CDR2 FYNNEI. This CDR3 is built from 14 residues. CDR3 nucleotide sequence: TGTGCCAGCAGTGAAGTGGTGACAGGGGGGGAGCAGTACTTC. Its protein is CASSEVVTGGEQYF.

V gene TRBV7-3 combines with J gene TRBJ2-3, with D perhaps TRBD2 (5 bases). Trimming took 5 bases from V and 0 from J, leaving 15 bases between them. This CDR3 region has 16 residues. CDR1 SGHTA and CDR2 FQGTGA come from the germline V gene. CDR3 sequence: CASSPSDGLSTDTQYF. CDR3 coding DNA: TGTGCCAGCAGCCCCTCGGACGGACTTAGCACAGATACGCAGTATTTT.

This rearrangement joins TRBV28 to TRBJ1-4, with D possibly matching TRBD1 (6 bases). Deletions cut 7 bases from V and 2 bases from J, with 17 bases between. Per the germline V gene, CDR1 is MDHEN and CDR2 is SYDVKM. The length of the CDR3 is 16 residues. CDR3 sequence reads: CASTFNHRATNEKLFF. Written as DNA, the CDR3 is TGTGCCAGCACCTTCAACCACAGGGCCACTAATGAAAAACTGTTTTTT.

V and J are TRBV4-2 and TRBJ1-2, with TRBD1 matching over 11 bases. The CDR3 runs to 15 residues. CDR1 and CDR2 from the germline V gene are LGHNA and YNFKEQ. The trim removed 5 bases at V and 3 bases at J, leaving 5 bases unmatched. CDR3 region: CASSGTGGVHYGYTF. CDR3 nucleotides: TGTGCCAGCAGCGGGACAGGGGGAGTTCACTATGGCTACACCTTC.

The genes are TRBV27 and TRBJ2-7, with 7 bases lining up with TRBD1. The V and J ends lost 0 bases and 3 bases, in that order; junction bases with no gene match: 2. CDR3 length: 14 amino acids. Germline V CDR1 and CDR2: MNHEY, SMNVEV (reference sequence). CDR3 protein: CASSLSRGLYEQYF. CDR3 nucleotide sequence: TGTGCCAGCAGTTTATCTAGGGGGCTCTACGAGCAGTACTTC.

The rearrangement joins TRBV11-3 to TRBJ2-1, with 9 bases lining up with TRBD2. Trimming took 2 bases from V and 9 from J; bases not matched to a gene: 8. From germline, CDR1 is SGHNT and CDR2 YENEEA. The CDR3 is made up of 15 amino acids. The CDR3 protein is CASSLMAGGPSEQFF. As DNA, the CDR3 is TGTGCCAGCAGCTTAATGGCGGGAGGGCCGAGTGAGCAGTTCTTC. Complete variable domain (other parts from reference TRBV11-3 and TRBJ2-1): EAGVVQSPRYKIIEKKQPVAFWCNPISGHNTLYWYLQNLGQGPELLIRYENEEAVDDSQLPKDRFSAERLKGVDSTLKIQPAELGDSAVYLCASSLMAGGPSEQFFGPGTRLTVL.

This chain joins TRBV18 and TRBJ2-7; a possible D gene is TRBD2 (6 bases). Germline CDR1 is KGHSH and CDR2 is LQKENI. V was pared by 0 bases and J by 6 bases, with 15 bases between. This CDR3 has 15 amino acids. The CDR3 loop is CASSPPGGPSAEQYF. The DNA for the CDR3 is TGTGCCAGCTCACCACCGGGAGGCCCCTCGGCCGAGCAGTACTTC. The whole variable domain, remainder taken from reference TRBV18 and TRBJ2-7, is NAGVMQNPRHLVRRRGQEARLRCSPMKGHSHVYWYRQLPEEGLKFMVYLQKENIIDESGMPKERFSAEFPKEGPSILRIQQVVRGDSAAYFCASSPPGGPSAEQYFGPGTRLTVT.

CDR3 residues: CASSRYLGSGGITDTQYF. The CDR3 region has the DNA TGTGCCAGCTCACGCTATCTGGGAAGCGGGGGAATCACAGATACGCAGTATTTT. This rearrangement joins TRBV18 to TRBJ2-3, with 8 positions matching TRBD2. The CDR3 sequence is 18 residues long. Trimming took 4 bases from V and 2 from J; bases not matched to a gene: 14. Germline V CDR1 and CDR2: KGHSH, LQKENI.

The J gene is TRBJ2-5, the V gene TRBV28; TRBD2 matches 10 bases. The junction had 8 bases not matched to a gene; V was cut back by 2 bases and J by 2 bases. Germline V gives CDR1 MDHEN, CDR2 SYDVKM. CDR3 length equals 17 residues. CDR3 in DNA: TGTGCCAGCAGTTTACCGGGACTAGCGTTCAGTCAAGAGACCCAGTACTTC. This encodes CASSLPGLAFSQETQYF.

The chain employs TRBV29-1 and TRBJ2-4; 7 nucleotides agree with TRBD2. The germline V gene encodes CDR1 SQVTM and CDR2 ANQGSEA. V was clipped by 3 bases and J by 5 bases; unmatched bases: 1. The CDR3 runs 12 residues. The CDR3 here is CSVDAGENIQYF. In DNA form, the CDR3 reads TGCAGCGTTGATGCGGGGGAAAACATTCAGTACTTC.

This clone was seen more than once but under ten times. This rearrangement joins TRBV27 to TRBJ2-3, with D maybe TRBD2 (6 bases). The V gene lost 5 bases and the J gene lost 3 bases, with 12 bases spanning the gap. The CDR3 consists of 14 residues. The germline gives CDR1 MNHEY, CDR2 SMNVEV (reference sequence). The CDR3 region has the DNA TGTGCCAGCAGTGGAGGGTTCGTTACAGATACGCAGTATTTT. The encoded protein is CASSGGFVTDTQYF.

The chain employs TRBV11-3 and TRBJ2-7; TRBD2 matches at 12 bases. The CDR3 extends over 15 amino acids. Trimming at V came to 5 bases and at J to 10 bases, leaving 12 bases not matched to a gene. Per germline, CDR1 SGHNT and CDR2 YENEEA. DNA of the CDR3: TGTGCCAGCAGCGCCGGGACTAGCGGGCCTGTAGTACAGTACTTC. Amino acids: CASSAGTSGPVVQYF. Full variable domain (missing parts from reference TRBV11-3 and TRBJ2-7): EAGVVQSPRYKIIEKKQPVAFWCNPISGHNTLYWYLQNLGQGPELLIRYENEEAVDDSQLPKDRFSAERLKGVDSTLKIQPAELGDSAVYLCASSAGTSGPVVQYFGPGTRLTVT.

This clone came up once. Germline is not matched at one junction end, which may reflect a read error. The rearrangement joins TRBV7-7 to TRBJ2-5; 8 bases agree with TRBD2. CDR1 is SSHAT, CDR2 FNYEAQ, per germline (reference sequence). The CDR3 loop spans 15 amino acids. CDR3 amino acids: CASSLTGLAQETQYF. The CDR3 nucleotides read TGTGCTAGCAGCTTAACAGGACTAGCTCAAGAGACCCAGTACTTC.

The chain carries TRBV27 and TRBJ2-3; possible D gene TRBD2, 6 bases. CDR3 length equals 12 residues. Trimming took 5 bases from V and 5 from J, leaving 8 bases between them. The V gene's germline CDR1 is MNHEY and CDR2 SMNVEV (reference sequence). CDR3 protein: CASSAAGDTQYF. In DNA, the CDR3 is TGTGCCAGCAGTGCAGCGGGAGATACGCAGTATTTT.

This rearrangement joins TRBV10-2 to TRBJ1-1, with 8 nucleotides matching TRBD1. Germline V CDR1 and CDR2: WSHSY, SAAADI. The CDR3 is made up of 15 amino acids. The chain's CDR3 is CVHRSRGLLNTEAFF. CDR3 DNA sequence: TGCGTACACCGATCCAGGGGGCTGTTGAACACTGAAGCTTTCTTT.

This rearrangement joins TRBV9 to TRBJ1-2; a weak D match, TRBD1 (5 bases). Trimming shortened V by 7 bases and J by 5 bases, and 18 bases separated the two germline ends. The CDR3 runs to 14 residues. Germline assignment: CDR1 SGDLS and CDR2 YYNGEE. CDR3 DNA: TGTGCCAGCGACCGTACAGGTGTTGGTTATGGCTACACCTTC. Its protein product is CASDRTGVGYGYTF.

The chain recombines TRBV3-1 (or the pseudogene TRBV3-2) with TRBJ1-6; 7 nucleotides agree with TRBD1. The CDR3 extends over 16 amino acids. Germline CDR1 and CDR2: LGHDT and YNNKEL (reference sequence). Trimming cost V 5 bases and J 0 bases; bases outside gene matches: 4. In DNA form, the CDR3 reads TGTGCCAGCAGCTACAGGGGAAGCTCCTATAATTCACCCCTCCACTTT. Translation: CASSYRGSSYNSPLHF.

This chain links TRBV5-1 with TRBJ1-2; 11 bases match TRBD1. With V trimmed by 4 bases and J by 5 bases, 7 bases remained unmatched. CDR3 length equals 15 residues. CDR1 is SGHRS and CDR2 is YFSETQ in the germline V gene. CDR3 region: CASSQTGQGAYGYTF. CDR3 DNA: TGCGCCAGCAGCCAGACAGGACAGGGGGCGTATGGCTACACCTTC. The full variable domain, rest sourced from reference TRBV5-1 and TRBJ1-2, is KAGVTQTPRYLIKTRGQQVTLSCSPISGHRSVSWYQQTPGQGLQFLFEYFSETQRNKGNFPGRFSGRQFSNSRSEMNVSTLELGDSALYLCASSQTGQGAYGYTFGSGTRLTVV.

This rearrangement joins TRBV2 to TRBJ1-2; 9 bases map to TRBD1. Germline values: CDR1 SNHLY, CDR2 FYNNEI. Losses at the gene ends were 6 bases for V and 6 bases for J; bases not matched to a gene: 8. CDR3 size: 14 residues. The CDR3 spells CASRGQGRIHGYTF. The DNA of the CDR3 is TGTGCCAGCAGAGGACAGGGGAGGATACATGGCTACACCTTC. Drawing the rest from reference TRBV2 and TRBJ1-2, the complete variable domain is EPEVTQTPSHQVTQMGQEVILRCVPISNHLYFYWYRQILGQKVEFLVSFYNNEISEKSEIFDDQFSVERPDGSNFTLKIRSTKLEDSAMYFCASRGQGRIHGYTFGSGTRLTVV.

The CDR3 sequence is CASSQEQRVSPLHF. For the CDR3, the DNA is TGTGCCAGCAGCCAAGAACAGAGGGTCTCACCCCTCCACTTT. V is TRBV14 and J is TRBJ1-6; D is uncertain. Looked up from germline, CDR1 is SGHDN and CDR2 is FVKESK. Between the trimmed V and J ends, which lost 0 bases and 10 bases, there was a span of 10 bases. There are 14 residues in the CDR3.

The V and J genes are TRBV28 and TRBJ2-2; no firm D call. CDR3 length: 13 residues. V lost 7 bases, J lost 0 bases, and 6 bases lay in between. Germline V lookup: CDR1 MDHEN, CDR2 SYDVKM. Here the CDR3 DNA reads TGTGCCAGCACCGGTTCGAACACCGGGGAGCTGTTTTTT. Translation: CASTGSNTGELFF. Full variable domain (outside the CDR3, taken from reference TRBV28 and TRBJ2-2): DVKVTQSSRYLVKRTGEKVFLECVQDMDHENMFWYRQDPGLGLRLIYFSYDVKMKEKGDIPEGYSVSREKKERFSLILESASTNQTSMYLCASTGSNTGELFFGEGSRLTVL.

This sequence joins TRBV9 and TRBJ2-3, with 7 nucleotides matching TRBD2. The CDR3 spans 19 residues. V gave up 1 base and J gave up 3 bases; unmatched junction bases: 17. Germline values: CDR1 SGDLS, CDR2 YYNGEE. CDR3 nucleotide sequence: TGTGCCAGCAGCGTATCGGTGCGCGGGGGACTTCAACGTACAGATACGCAGTATTTT. This codes for CASSVSVRGGLQRTDTQYF.